These 3 T cell receptor beta chains originate from one sample sequenced in a study of human T cells and chemical hapten exposure. A single record per CDR3 protein comes from TCRdb applying MiXCR to the 5' RACE reads. The sample lists under 150,000 distinct CDR3 sequences; around a fifth were seen once. It was unfractionated whole blood from which total RNA was extracted. The receptors shown here come from a human donor in good health.

This clonotype was counted a few times. This chain uses TRBV4-1 with TRBJ1-3; 11 nucleotides agree with TRBD1. The CDR3 contains 17 residues. Germline CDR1 reads MGHRA; CDR2 reads YSYEKL. With 3 bases clipped from V and 4 bases from J, the junction kept 8 bases outside the gene matches. CDR3 amino acids: CASSHPGQGAMGNTIYF. The CDR3 DNA sequence: TGCGCCAGCAGCCATCCCGGACAGGGGGCAATGGGAAACACCATATATTTT.

The chain links TRBV29-1 to TRBJ2-3; D remains ambiguous. The germline gives CDR1 SQVTM, CDR2 ANQGSEA. There are 13 residues in the CDR3. V shed 1 base and J shed 2 bases, with 7 bases lying between them. CDR3 sequence: CSVEGVVTDTQYF. CDR3 nucleotides: TGCAGCGTTGAAGGGGTTGTCACAGATACGCAGTATTTT.

The gene calls are TRBV29-1 and TRBJ2-1, with TRBD1 matching 8 bases. Germline lookup yields CDR1 SQVTM and CDR2 ANQGSEA. This CDR3 comprises 17 residues. J lost 6 bases, V lost 1 base, and 14 bases had no gene match. Here the CDR3 DNA reads TGCAGCGTTGAAGTTGACAGGGGCTCCTTCAGGAGCAATGAGCAGTTCTTC. Its protein is CSVEVDRGSFRSNEQFF.